These 31 T cell receptor beta chains were sequenced from one sample in a study of shared clonotypes between healthy human individuals. Profiling relied on immunoSEQ multiplex PCR, and the TCRdb table lists in-frame clones only, not all of them. The data hold some 2.1 million clones, with approximately 94% observed a single time. Terminally differentiated effector memory CD45RA+ cells were excluded from the naive CD8 cells, which were CD45RO-negative and positively selected for CCR7. The sample comprised naive CD8+ T cells sorted from blood. These receptors all stem from a man aged 18-30 years in good health.

This chain joins TRBV9 and TRBJ1-3; D perhaps matches TRBD1 (5 bases). Germline V gives CDR1 SGDLS, CDR2 YYNGEE. The V gene lost 0 bases and the J gene lost 7 bases, with 11 bases spanning the gap. This CDR3 has 14 residues. Written as DNA, the CDR3 is TGTGCCAGCAGCGTAGGAGGGGAGACCAACACCATATATTTT. It is translated as CASSVGGETNTIYF.

The chain combines TRBV28 with TRBJ1-5; tentatively, D is TRBD1 (6 bases). The CDR3 length is 15 residues. The germline V gene encodes CDR1 MDHEN and CDR2 SYDVKM. V lost 3 bases to trimming and J lost 2 bases, with 11 bases between them. CDR3 sequence: CASSLKGGGNQPQHF. In DNA, the CDR3 is TGTGCCAGCAGTTTGAAGGGGGGAGGCAATCAGCCCCAGCATTTT. Full variable domain (remainder filled in from reference TRBV28 and TRBJ1-5): DVKVTQSSRYLVKRTGEKVFLECVQDMDHENMFWYRQDPGLGLRLIYFSYDVKMKEKGDIPEGYSVSREKKERFSLILESASTNQTSMYLCASSLKGGGNQPQHFGDGTRLSIL.

The V gene is TRBV6-5, the J gene TRBJ1-1, with no clear D. Trimming pared 10 bases from V and 5 bases from J, leaving 14 bases between. CDR3 length: 12 amino acids. Germline values: CDR1 MNHEY, CDR2 SVGAGI. The CDR3 sequence: CATYSGETEAFF. The CDR3 DNA reads as TGTGCCACCTACAGCGGGGAGACTGAAGCTTTCTTT.

The V call is TRBV27, the J call TRBJ2-3; D remains ambiguous. The CDR3 extends over 13 amino acids. The V and J ends lost 3 bases and 4 bases respectively, with 8 bases between them. The germline V gene has CDR1 MNHEY and CDR2 SMNVEV (reference sequence). The CDR3 protein is CASSFGSADTQYF. The CDR3 DNA follows: TGTGCCAGCAGTTTTGGCAGCGCAGATACGCAGTATTTT.

This clone was detected a few times. V and J are TRBV7-9 and TRBJ1-1, with D perhaps TRBD1 (5 bases). V lost 7 bases to trimming and J lost 7 bases, with 16 bases between them. The germline V gene encodes CDR1 SEHNR and CDR2 FQNEAQ (reference sequence). The CDR3 consists of 13 residues. Here the CDR3 DNA reads TGTGCCAGCACCGGGACTCAGCCCTTTGAAGCTTTCTTT. This encodes CASTGTQPFEAFF.

This clone showed up just once. V and J are TRBV6-5 and TRBJ2-7; D gene unclear. This CDR3 is 15 amino acids long. The germline V and J ends were trimmed by 0 bases and 1 base, with 10 bases remaining between them. From germline, CDR1 is MNHEY and CDR2 SVGAGI. This CDR3 is CASSYSFTVSYEQYF. CDR3 in DNA: TGTGCCAGCAGTTACTCGTTTACTGTTTCCTACGAGCAGTACTTC.

The chain carries TRBV5-4 and TRBJ1-5; D ambiguous. V was pared by 5 bases and J by 2 bases, with 11 bases between. The CDR3 is made up of 14 amino acids. CDR1 and CDR2 from the germline V gene are SGHNT and YYREEE (reference sequence). The CDR3 nucleotides read TGTGCCAGCAGACCCGGACGGCGCAATCAGCCCCAGCATTTT. It codes for CASRPGRRNQPQHF.

The chain is built from TRBV19 and TRBJ1-5; 7 nucleotides line up with TRBD1. The CDR3 consists of 14 residues. V was clipped by 8 bases and J by 0 bases; unmatched bases: 4. Germline V gene lookup returns CDR1 LNHDA and CDR2 SQIVND (reference sequence). The CDR3 region has the DNA TGTGCCAGTGGGGACAGTTATAGCAATCAGCCCCAGCATTTT. As protein: CASGDSYSNQPQHF.

The chain has TRBV2 and TRBJ1-5; a weak D match, TRBD1 (6 bases). Deletions cut 1 base from V and 7 bases from J, with 14 bases between. This CDR3 spans 15 amino acids. The germline V gene has CDR1 SNHLY and CDR2 FYNNEI. The CDR3 sequence is CASSEEGRGQQPQHF. DNA of the CDR3: TGTGCCAGCAGTGAAGAGGGCAGGGGTCAACAGCCCCAGCATTTT.

As to this clone: Its ends do not fully match the called genes, so a read error is possible. The chain has TRBV4-2 and TRBJ1-1; the D is unclear. Germline CDR1 LGHNA, CDR2 YNFKEQ. This CDR3 is 16 amino acids long. The CDR3 here is CASSQDVLNLNPEAFF. The CDR3 nucleotides are TGTGCCAGCAGCCAGGACGTTTTGAACTTGAACCCTGAAGCTTTCTTT.

The V call is TRBV10-3, the J call TRBJ1-2; D may be TRBD1 (5 bases). The CDR3 has 13 residues. Trimming shortened V by 8 bases and J by 8 bases, and 18 bases separated the two germline ends. Germline V gene lookup returns CDR1 ENHRY and CDR2 SYGVKD. Here the CDR3 reads CAISTAGGPGYTF. The CDR3 DNA reads as TGTGCCATCTCAACCGCGGGGGGTCCGGGCTACACCTTC.

With regard to this clone: The sample holds other DNA sequences that translate to the same CDR3. This chain connects TRBV6-1 to TRBJ1-5; no clear D. Per germline, CDR1 MNHNS and CDR2 SASEGT. Trimming took 1 base from V and 0 from J, leaving 4 bases between them. The CDR3 is 14 amino acids. CDR3 protein: CASSEGYSNQPQHF. The CDR3 DNA reads as TGTGCCAGCAGTGAAGGCTATAGCAATCAGCCCCAGCATTTT.

This chain joins TRBV7-9 and TRBJ2-5, with a tentative D call TRBD2 (6 bases). Trimming cost V 2 bases and J 5 bases, with 6 bases left between them. Germline CDR1 is SEHNR and CDR2 is FQNEAQ (reference sequence). The CDR3 is 12 residues long. The CDR3: CASSLRGETQYF. CDR3 nucleotide sequence: TGTGCCAGCAGCTTACGGGGGGAGACCCAGTACTTC.

Concerning this clone: This CDR3 is also generated by other DNA sequences in the sample. The chain recombines TRBV4-3 with TRBJ2-1; 11 bases fit TRBD2. The CDR3 is 17 residues long. CDR1 and CDR2 (germline): LGHNA, YSLEER. The junction had 7 bases not matched to a gene; V was cut back by 0 bases and J by 6 bases. CDR3 sequence reads: CASSQDPLAGEGNEQFF. The CDR3 DNA sequence: TGCGCCAGCAGCCAAGATCCACTAGCGGGAGAGGGCAATGAGCAGTTCTTC.

This clone was counted between two and nine times. The same CDR3 is also encoded by other DNA sequences in this sample. The V and J genes are TRBV9 and TRBJ1-2; 8 positions match TRBD1. The CDR3 has 14 amino acids. Germline V gives CDR1 SGDLS, CDR2 YYNGEE. The ends lost 0 bases at V and 5 bases at J; junction bases unmatched: 3. Written as DNA, the CDR3 is TGTGCCAGCAGCGTAGCAGGACAGGGTTATGGCTACACCTTC. Its protein product is CASSVAGQGYGYTF.

V usage is TRBV27 and J usage is TRBJ1-2; perhaps TRBD1 as D (5 bases). This CDR3 has 16 residues. V dropped 5 bases and J dropped 8 bases, with 24 bases sitting between them. Germline lookup yields CDR1 MNHEY and CDR2 SMNVEV (reference sequence). The CDR3 loop reads CASSPLTAPSGKGYTF. For the CDR3, the DNA is TGTGCCAGCAGTCCGCTGACAGCTCCCTCAGGAAAGGGCTACACCTTC.

The V gene is TRBV10-2, the J gene TRBJ2-3; the D gene could be TRBD1 or TRBD2 (5 bases each). The germline V gene has CDR1 WSHSY and CDR2 SAAADI. CDR3 length equals 14 residues. V lost 3 bases and J lost 2, with 9 bases in between. In DNA form, the CDR3 reads TGCGCCAGCAGTGAACCAGGGACCACAGATACGCAGTATTTT. This codes for CASSEPGTTDTQYF.

This clone was observed a few times. V and J are TRBV5-6 and TRBJ2-7; D perhaps matches TRBD2 (6 bases). Germline V gene lookup returns CDR1 SGHDT and CDR2 YYEEEE. The CDR3 has 14 amino acids. The V and J ends lost 4 bases and 4 bases respectively, with 15 bases between them. This CDR3 reads CASSQGGTFYEQYF. As DNA, the CDR3 is TGTGCCAGCAGCCAGGGCGGGACGTTTTACGAGCAGTACTTC.

A note on this clone: The same CDR3 also results from other DNA sequences found in this sample. This chain links TRBV6-5 with TRBJ2-3; possibly TRBD2 for D (5 bases). The CDR3 runs 14 residues. V lost 2 bases, J lost 0 bases, and 6 bases lay in between. Germline assignment: CDR1 MNHEY and CDR2 SVGAGI. For the CDR3, the DNA is TGTGCCAGCAGTTACAGAGGGAGCACAGATACGCAGTATTTT. This sequence encodes CASSYRGSTDTQYF.

The rearrangement links TRBV4-1 to TRBJ2-7; D is possibly TRBD1 (6 bases). Trimming cost V 1 base and J 2 bases, with 12 bases left between them. This CDR3 comprises 15 residues. Germline CDR1 is MGHRA and CDR2 is YSYEKL. The CDR3 coding sequence is TGCGCCAGCAGCCAAGTGACCGGGACACCCTACGAGCAGTACTTC. Its protein is CASSQVTGTPYEQYF.

This chain uses TRBV27 with TRBJ2-7, with TRBD2 as a possible D gene (5 bases). Trimming removed 3 bases from V and 2 bases from J, with 14 bases in between. Germline CDR1 MNHEY, CDR2 SMNVEV (reference sequence). This CDR3 is built from 15 residues. In nucleotides, the CDR3 is TGTGCCAGCAGTTTTGAAGGGCCCGGGGCCTACGAGCAGTACTTC. It codes for CASSFEGPGAYEQYF.

V gene TRBV28 combines with J gene TRBJ2-2; TRBD2 matches at 7 bases. Germline V gene lookup returns CDR1 MDHEN and CDR2 SYDVKM. Trimming removed 5 bases from V and 6 bases from J; junction bases left unmatched: 12. The CDR3 sequence is 16 residues long. The CDR3 region is CASSPQGEGGPGELFF. CDR3 in DNA: TGTGCCAGCAGTCCCCAAGGGGAGGGAGGACCCGGGGAGCTGTTTTTT.

The chain has TRBV4-3 and TRBJ2-7, with 15 bases aligning to TRBD2. Losses at the gene ends were 4 bases for V and 5 bases for J; bases not matched to a gene: 9. Germline-derived CDR1 and CDR2 are LGHNA and YSLEER. The CDR3 sequence is 17 residues long. This chain's CDR3 is CASSRGLAGGPSDEQYF. The CDR3, as DNA: TGCGCCAGCAGCCGCGGACTAGCGGGAGGGCCGAGCGACGAGCAGTACTTC.

This clone has a single count. The chain recombines TRBV28 with TRBJ1-2, with 9 nucleotides matching TRBD1. CDR1 is MDHEN, CDR2 SYDVKM, per germline. With 2 bases clipped from V and 0 bases from J, the junction kept 4 bases outside the gene matches. This CDR3 is 16 amino acids long. The chain's CDR3 is CASSLKGQGANYGYTF. CDR3 nucleotides: TGTGCCAGCAGTTTAAAGGGACAGGGTGCTAACTATGGCTACACCTTC.

The table lists this clone with a count of one. The chain employs TRBV7-9 and TRBJ2-7; D unresolved. Germline CDR1 SEHNR, CDR2 FQNEAQ (reference sequence). This CDR3 is 13 amino acids long. V was trimmed by 5 bases and J by 0 bases, leaving 8 bases between them. The CDR3 DNA reads as TGTGCCAGCAGCGAACGGACCTCCTACGAGCAGTACTTC. Translation: CASSERTSYEQYF.

The chain couples TRBV28 to TRBJ2-7; TRBD2 agrees at 8 bases. Germline trimming cut 6 bases from V and 0 bases from J; bases unmatched to any gene: 7. The CDR3 is 15 amino acids. Germline loops: CDR1 MDHEN, CDR2 SYDVKM. CDR3 nucleotide sequence: TGTGCCAGCAGGAAAACGGGGGGGTACTCCTACGAGCAGTACTTC. The encoded protein is CASRKTGGYSYEQYF.

The chain has TRBV19 and TRBJ2-6; 15 bases agree with TRBD2. This CDR3 is built from 19 residues. V was clipped by 3 bases and J by 2 bases; unmatched bases: 5. Germline CDR1 reads LNHDA; CDR2 reads SQIVND (reference sequence). The CDR3 spells CASSIQGLAGGPGANVLTF. CDR3 DNA sequence: TGTGCCAGTAGTATCCAAGGACTAGCGGGGGGGCCTGGGGCCAACGTCCTGACTTTC.

Of note for this clone: The sample carries other DNA sequences with the same CDR3. The chain couples TRBV13 to TRBJ2-3; the D is unclear. This CDR3 comprises 12 residues. The V gene lost 9 bases and the J gene lost 6 bases, with 13 bases spanning the gap. Germline V gene data show CDR1 as PRHDT and CDR2 as FYEKMQ (reference sequence). CDR3 nucleotides: TGTGCCAGTTCCAGCCTCGGTGATACGCAGTATTTT. Its protein is CASSSLGDTQYF.

This rearrangement joins TRBV7-2 to TRBJ1-2, with 11 bases that match TRBD1. CDR3 length: 14 residues. The V gene end was trimmed by 6 bases and the J gene end by 6 bases; junction bases not matched to a gene: 6. Germline V gene sequence: CDR1 SGHTA, CDR2 FQGNSA. CDR3 sequence: CASSSGQGVDGYTF. The CDR3 DNA reads TGTGCCAGCAGTTCGGGACAGGGGGTTGATGGCTACACCTTC. The full variable domain, completed using reference TRBV7-2 and TRBJ1-2, is GAGVSQSPSNKVTEKGKDVELRCDPISGHTALYWYRQSLGQGLEFLIYFQGNSAPDKSGLPSDRFSAERTGGSVSTLTIQRTQQEDSAVYLCASSSGQGVDGYTFGSGTRLTVV.

The V and J genes are TRBV2 and TRBJ1-1, with D uncertain. The germline gives CDR1 SNHLY, CDR2 FYNNEI. This CDR3 spans 13 amino acids. V lost 9 bases to trimming and J lost 1 base, with 12 bases between them. Written as DNA, the CDR3 is TGTGCCAGTGGTGACGACGAGAACACTGAAGCTTTCTTT. This gives the protein CASGDDENTEAFF.

The genes are TRBV6-5 and TRBJ2-5, with TRBD1 matching over 8 bases. The ends lost 6 bases at V and 3 bases at J; junction bases unmatched: 6. The CDR3 covers 14 residues. Germline values: CDR1 MNHEY, CDR2 SVGAGI. For the CDR3, the DNA is TGTGCCAGCAGCTTGACAGGGGAAGAAGAGACCCAGTACTTC. Translation: CASSLTGEEETQYF.